This is a list of T cell receptor beta chains from one sample in a study of CD8 T cells in ankylosing spondylitis. TCRdb reanalysed the 5' RACE reads using MiXCR and keeps one entry per CDR3 protein. The profile shows under 450,000 distinct CDR3 sequences, 15% to 20% of them singletons. Sequenced sample: blood, either unsorted or a sorted T cell fraction (not recorded which). The receptor source for this set is a male donor with ankylosing spondylitis. The CDR3 runs from the conserved cysteine through the conserved F or W. Each record gives: D gene, V gene, J gene, clone size, CDR3 DNA, CDR3 protein. The D gene is left open where the match is weak. The listing skips clone size in some rows; elsewhere it reads once, few, many or a size class.

TRBD1,TRBV2,TRBJ2-2,NA,TGTGCCAGTACCAGACAGGGGATAACCGGGGAGCTGTTTTTT,CASTRQGITGELFF
TRBD1,TRBV28,TRBJ2-3,NA,TGTGCCAGCAGTCTACAGGGGGAAGATACGCAGTATTTT,CASSLQGEDTQYF
TRBD2,TRBV5-1,TRBJ2-4,NA,TGCGCCAGCAGCTTGGCCCTAGCGGGAGTGGACATTCAGTACTTC,CASSLALAGVDIQYF
NA,TRBV20-1,TRBJ2-1,NA,TGCAGTGCTAGAGATCCTTATCGGCTTGTGTTGGGGAATGAGCAGTTCTTC,CSARDPYRLVLGNEQFF
TRBD1,TRBV9,TRBJ2-1,NA,TGTGCCAGCAGCCCCCGGGCGACAGGGCCCAATGAGCAGTTCTTC,CASSPRATGPNEQFF
TRBD1,TRBV24-1,TRBJ1-5,many,TGTGCCACCAGTGACGGCGACAGGGGACGCAATCAGCCCCAGCATTTT,CATSDGDRGRNQPQHF
NA,TRBV6-5,TRBJ2-3,NA,TGTGCCAGCAGTTACTCGAGTTTAGGCGGAAATACGCAGTATTTT,CASSYSSLGGNTQYF
NA,TRBV10-3,TRBJ2-5,few,TGTGCCATCGCCAACGGACTGGGGGAGACCCAGTACTTC,CAIANGLGETQYF
TRBD2,TRBV6-2/TRBV6-3,TRBJ2-7,NA,TGTGCCAGCAGCCCTGGGACTAGCTGGTACGAGCAGTACTTC,CASSPGTSWYEQYF
NA,TRBV7-2,TRBJ1-1,few,TGTGCCAGCAGCTTAGAAGGACAGCATAGTTTT,CASSLEGQHSF
NA,TRBV6-2/TRBV6-3,TRBJ1-2,few,TGTGCCAGCAGTTACGTCCGTAAAGCGGACGGCTACACCTTC,CASSYVRKADGYTF
TRBD2,TRBV11-2,TRBJ2-3,NA,TGTGCCAGCAGCTTAGGTGGAGCGGGGGTTAGGGATACGCAGTATTTT,CASSLGGAGVRDTQYF
TRBD1,TRBV20-1,TRBJ1-1,few,TGCAGTGCTAGTCGGCAGGGGGCGTCGAACACTGAAGCTTTCTTT,CSASRQGASNTEAFF
TRBD2,TRBV5-8,TRBJ2-2,once,TGTGCCAGCTCCATCGCTAGCGGGAGTTTGAGCACCGGGGAGCTGTTTTTT,CASSIASGSLSTGELFF
TRBD2,TRBV7-2,TRBJ2-7,NA,TGTGCCAGCAGCTATCCGACTAGCGGCTCTGACCCCTACGAGCAGTACTTC,CASSYPTSGSDPYEQYF
NA,TRBV5-5,TRBJ2-3,many,TGTGCCAGCAGCGACCGGGGGGCGAGGGCAGATACGCAGTATTTT,CASSDRGARADTQYF
NA,TRBV27,TRBJ1-4,few,TGTGCCAGCAGTTTTGATGCAACTAATGAAAAACTGTTTTTT,CASSFDATNEKLFF
TRBD1,TRBV19,TRBJ2-1,NA,TGTGCCAGTAGTATGAGGCAGGGGGCTATAAAGTTTAACAATGAGCAGTTCTTC,CASSMRQGAIKFNNEQFF
TRBD2,TRBV5-1,TRBJ2-5,few,TGCGCCAGCAGCTTTTACCGGGGGGAGAAAGAGACCCAGTACTTC,CASSFYRGEKETQYF
NA,TRBV12-3/TRBV12-4,TRBJ2-3,many,TGTGCCAGCAGTTTATTCGTCCTTAGCACAGATACGCAGTATTTT,CASSLFVLSTDTQYF
NA,TRBV28,TRBJ2-1,NA,TGTGCCAGCAGTTTACTTTCCACGGCGGTGTACAATGAGCAGTTCTTC,CASSLLSTAVYNEQFF
TRBD2,TRBV20-1,TRBJ2-3,NA,TGCAGTGCTAGAGATCCTCTAGCGGGGCCCACAGATACGCAGTATTTT,CSARDPLAGPTDTQYF